In its sample, the clone carrying this TCR beta chain was seen a few times. In the original analysis: Amplification of reference gene primers provided the estimated nucleated cell counts. Some clones are missing from TCRdb's copy, which holds only in-frame ones; the method was immunoSEQ multiplex PCR. V and J calls and clone size are given by that table; D and trimming were obtained from the DNA. This sample has a few hundred thousand clones, with 75% to 90% found just once. This entry comes from a study of blood T cell repertoires in COVID-19. Study overall: Both acute and convalescent COVID-19 samples were obtained from the United States, Italy and Spain. From T cells, B-cell-depleted T cells, or PBMCs came the material, which was cDNA or gDNA.

The germline CDR1 and CDR2 sequences are SGHRS and YFSETQ. With V trimmed by 0 bases and J by 4 bases, 4 bases remained unmatched. The CDR3 is made up of 15 amino acids. Sequencing was done on a sample of peripheral blood. The genes are TRBV5-1 and TRBJ1-5; TRBD1 agrees at 7 bases. The sequence was obtained from a woman aged 30 to 39 with active or convalescent COVID-19. CDR3 coding DNA: TGCGCCAGCAGCTTGGCCGGGACAGCAAATCAGCCCCAGCATTTT. As protein: CASSLAGTANQPQHF.